This T cell receptor beta chain was sequenced for a study of T cell repertoires in cytomegalovirus infection. Study-level background: It can be stated that public TCR beta signatures indicated CMV infection as well as a matching HLA type.

From the reads, TCRdb called clonotypes with MiXCR, one entry per CDR3 protein. The table shows about 460,000 distinct CDR3 sequences, with 11% occurring only once. General study results and limits: HLA-C-restricted CMV-specific TCR beta clonotypes were dominant in the ex vivo response.

V was pared by 2 bases and J by 4 bases, with 4 bases of the junction left unmatched. This CDR3 is built from 15 residues. Germline V gene data show CDR1 as MNHEY and CDR2 as SMNVEV (reference sequence). This clonotype was counted many times. Its target is not known. Material: PBMCs. The TCR comes from a human donor in good health (CMV status not recorded). Some clones in this sample may be carry-over from other donors' samples. This rearrangement joins TRBV27 to TRBJ2-5, with TRBD1 identical over 10 bases. CDR3 residues: CASSLGDRGVETQYF. In DNA form, the CDR3 reads TGTGCCAGCAGTTTAGGGGACAGGGGCGTAGAGACCCAGTACTTC.